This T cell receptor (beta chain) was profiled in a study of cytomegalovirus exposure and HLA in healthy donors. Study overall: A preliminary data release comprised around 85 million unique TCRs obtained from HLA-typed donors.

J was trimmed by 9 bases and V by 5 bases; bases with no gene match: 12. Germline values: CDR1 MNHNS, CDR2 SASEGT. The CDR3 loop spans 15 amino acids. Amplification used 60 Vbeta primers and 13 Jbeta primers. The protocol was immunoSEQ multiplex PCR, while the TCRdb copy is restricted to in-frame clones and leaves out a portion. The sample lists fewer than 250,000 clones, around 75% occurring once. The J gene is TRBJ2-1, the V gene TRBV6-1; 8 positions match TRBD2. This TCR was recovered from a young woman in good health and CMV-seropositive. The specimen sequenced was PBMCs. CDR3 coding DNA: TGTGCCAGCAGTTCCGCGGAGCGGGAGTGGGGTGAGCAGTTCTTC. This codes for CASSSAEREWGEQFF.